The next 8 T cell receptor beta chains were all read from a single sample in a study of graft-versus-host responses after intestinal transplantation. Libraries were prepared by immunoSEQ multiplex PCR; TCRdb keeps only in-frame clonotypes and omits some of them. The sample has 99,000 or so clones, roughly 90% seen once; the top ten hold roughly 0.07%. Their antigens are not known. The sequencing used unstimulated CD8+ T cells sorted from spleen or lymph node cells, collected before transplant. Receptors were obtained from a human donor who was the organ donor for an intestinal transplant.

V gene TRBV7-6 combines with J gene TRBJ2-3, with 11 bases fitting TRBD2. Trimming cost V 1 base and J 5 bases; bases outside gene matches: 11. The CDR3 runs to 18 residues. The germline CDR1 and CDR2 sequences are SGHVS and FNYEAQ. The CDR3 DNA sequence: TGTGCCAGCAGCTTAGGTTCCCATAGCGGGGGGGCCGGAGATACGCAGTATTTT. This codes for CASSLGSHSGGAGDTQYF.

This chain's CDR3 is CAWSEWTGNQPQHF. The CDR3 DNA follows: TGTGCCTGGAGTGAGTGGACAGGCAATCAGCCCCAGCATTTT. The chain uses TRBV30 and TRBJ1-5, with TRBD1 as a possible D gene (6 bases). V dropped 1 base and J dropped 2 bases, with 9 bases sitting between them. There are 14 residues in the CDR3. CDR1 GTSNPN and CDR2 SVGIG come from the germline V gene (reference sequence).

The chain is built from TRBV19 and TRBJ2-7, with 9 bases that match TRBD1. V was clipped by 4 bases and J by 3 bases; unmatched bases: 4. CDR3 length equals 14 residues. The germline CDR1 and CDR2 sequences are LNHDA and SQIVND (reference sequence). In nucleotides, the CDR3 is TGTGCCAGTAGTACAGGGACAGGGATCTACGAGCAGTACTTC. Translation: CASSTGTGIYEQYF.

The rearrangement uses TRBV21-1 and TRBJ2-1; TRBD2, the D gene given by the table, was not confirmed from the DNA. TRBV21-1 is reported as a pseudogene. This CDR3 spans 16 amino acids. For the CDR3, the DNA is TGTGCCAGCAGCATAGACCATAGCGGGGGGGTAGATGAGCAGTTCTTC. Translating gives CASSIDHSGGVDEQFF.

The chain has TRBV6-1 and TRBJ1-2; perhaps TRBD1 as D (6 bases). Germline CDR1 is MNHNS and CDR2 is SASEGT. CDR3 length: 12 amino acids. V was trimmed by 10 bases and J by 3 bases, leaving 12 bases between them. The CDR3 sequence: CATGGGDYGYTF. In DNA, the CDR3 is TGTGCCACCGGAGGGGGGGACTATGGCTACACCTTC.

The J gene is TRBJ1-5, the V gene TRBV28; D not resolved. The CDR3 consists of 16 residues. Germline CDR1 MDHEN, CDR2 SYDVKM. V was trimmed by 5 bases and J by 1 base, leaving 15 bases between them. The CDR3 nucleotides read TGTGCCAGCAGTCACGCGTGGTTTTCGAGCAATCAGCCCCAGCATTTT. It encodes CASSHAWFSSNQPQHF.

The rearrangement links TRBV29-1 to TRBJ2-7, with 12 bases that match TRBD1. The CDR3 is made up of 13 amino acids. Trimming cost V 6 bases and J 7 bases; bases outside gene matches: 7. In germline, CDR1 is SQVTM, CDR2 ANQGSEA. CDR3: CSVEGQGAEEQYF. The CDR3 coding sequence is TGCAGCGTAGAGGGACAGGGGGCGGAAGAGCAGTACTTC.

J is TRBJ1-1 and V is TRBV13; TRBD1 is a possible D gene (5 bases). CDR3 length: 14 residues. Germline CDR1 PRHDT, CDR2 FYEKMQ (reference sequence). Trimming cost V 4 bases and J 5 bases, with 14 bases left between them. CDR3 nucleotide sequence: TGTGCCAGCAGCTCTATTGACAGTGGTACTGAAGCTTTCTTT. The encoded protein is CASSSIDSGTEAFF.